This T cell receptor beta chain was captured by sequencing in a study of blood T cell repertoires in COVID-19. As for the study in general: The origin of the acute and convalescent COVID-19 samples was the United States, Italy and Spain. Sample material is recorded as cDNA or gDNA derived from T cells, B-cell-depleted T cells, or PBMCs.

Original analysis: By means of reference gene primer amplification, nucleated cell counts were estimated. Some clones are missing from TCRdb's copy, which holds only in-frame ones; the method was immunoSEQ multiplex PCR. V and J calls and clone size are those listed in that table; D and trimming were worked out from the DNA. The sample comprises over 150,000 clones, more than 75% of which are singletons, and more than 0.85% rests with the top ten. Trimming removed 8 bases at V and 2 bases at J, with 12 bases between. This CDR3 contains 13 residues. The receptor's source is a man aged 40-55 years with acute or convalescent COVID-19. The sequencing input was peripheral blood. The genes are TRBV12-3 or TRBV12-4 and TRBJ2-5, with D hard to call. The CDR3 DNA follows: TGTGCCAGCTCCTCTGGGCTACAAGAGACCCAGTACTTC. Protein: CASSSGLQETQYF.